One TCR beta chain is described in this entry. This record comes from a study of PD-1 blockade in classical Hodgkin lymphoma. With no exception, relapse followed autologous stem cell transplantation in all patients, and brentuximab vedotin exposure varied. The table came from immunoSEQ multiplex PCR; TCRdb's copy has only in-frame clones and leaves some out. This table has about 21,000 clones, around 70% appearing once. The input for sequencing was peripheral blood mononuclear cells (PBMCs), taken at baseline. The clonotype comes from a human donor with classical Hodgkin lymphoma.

The CDR3 spells CASSLGTGVQPQHF. In DNA form, the CDR3 reads TGTGCCAGCAGTTTGGGGACAGGGGTCCAGCCCCAGCATTTT. J is TRBJ1-5 and V is TRBV27; TRBD1 aligns across 10 bases. From germline, CDR1 is MNHEY and CDR2 SMNVEV (reference sequence). V dropped 3 bases and J dropped 7; count of bases not matched to a gene: 3. This CDR3 contains 14 residues.